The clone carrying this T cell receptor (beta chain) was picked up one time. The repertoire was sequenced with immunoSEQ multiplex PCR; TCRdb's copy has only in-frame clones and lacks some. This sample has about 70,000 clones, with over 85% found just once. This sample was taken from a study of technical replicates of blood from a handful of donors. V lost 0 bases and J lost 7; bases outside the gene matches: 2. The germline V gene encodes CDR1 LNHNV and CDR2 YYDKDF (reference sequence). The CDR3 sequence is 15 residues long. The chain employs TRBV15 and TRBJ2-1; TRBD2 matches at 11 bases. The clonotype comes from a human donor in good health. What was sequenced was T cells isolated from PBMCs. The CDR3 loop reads CATSRDPSGRNEQFF. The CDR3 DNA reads TGTGCCACCAGCAGAGATCCTAGCGGGAGGAATGAGCAGTTCTTC.